The 7 T cell receptor beta chains below were found in one sample sequenced in a study of T cell clones after liver transplantation. Assay: immunoSEQ multiplex PCR; the TCRdb copy retains only in-frame clones and omits some. The sample includes tens of thousands of clones, 82% of them seen just once. Sequences were derived from CD4+ T cells from blood, sampled approximately 3.5 years after liver transplant. All receptors derive from a human patient who received a liver transplant. Some T cells here may be from the graft donor.

The V and J genes are TRBV10-3 and TRBJ1-2, with a weak D call TRBD1 (6 bases). Germline V gene lookup returns CDR1 ENHRY and CDR2 SYGVKD. V shed 7 bases and J shed 8 bases, with 14 bases lying between them. This CDR3 contains 12 residues. The CDR3 region is CAINTGRQGYTF. The CDR3 nucleotides read TGTGCCATCAACACAGGGCGTCAGGGCTACACCTTC.

The count of this clone is one. This chain links TRBV11-3 with TRBJ2-7; 10 positions agree with TRBD1. V dropped 5 bases and J dropped 2; count of bases not matched to a gene: 6. The CDR3 extends over 15 amino acids. From germline, CDR1 is SGHNT and CDR2 YENEEA. The CDR3 is CASSTTGTGAYEQYF. The CDR3 DNA reads as TGTGCCAGCAGCACAACCGGGACAGGGGCCTACGAGCAGTACTTC.

The chain links TRBV7-2 to TRBJ1-1; D is unresolved. The CDR3 runs to 13 residues. Germline V gene data show CDR1 as SGHTA and CDR2 as FQGNSA. The germline V and J ends were trimmed by 2 bases and 3 bases, with 7 bases remaining between them. This CDR3 is CASSLSKYTEAFF. The CDR3 DNA reads TGTGCCAGCAGCTTATCAAAATACACTGAAGCTTTCTTT.

The V and J genes are TRBV18 and TRBJ1-5; D ambiguous. V was cut by 4 bases and J by 6 bases, with 10 bases left in between. Germline V gene sequence: CDR1 KGHSH, CDR2 LQKENI. The CDR3 has 13 amino acids. DNA for the CDR3: TGTGCCAGCTCACTCTTGACGGTTCAGCCCCAGCATTTT. Translating gives CASSLLTVQPQHF.

The chain has TRBV5-4 and TRBJ1-1, with D perhaps matching TRBD1 (6 bases). Germline V gene sequence: CDR1 SGHNT, CDR2 YYREEE (reference sequence). The CDR3 has 13 amino acids. The V and J ends lost 0 bases and 7 bases respectively, with 10 bases between them. The CDR3 loop is CASSLGDRREAFF. For the CDR3, the DNA is TGTGCCAGCAGCTTGGGTGACAGGCGTGAAGCTTTCTTT.

V gene TRBV5-1 combines with J gene TRBJ2-3; the match to TRBD2 covers 12 bases. V shed 3 bases, J shed 3 bases, and the junction held 5 bases outside the gene matches. Per the germline V gene, CDR1 is SGHRS and CDR2 is YFSETQ. The CDR3 is made up of 16 amino acids. The DNA of the CDR3 is TGCGCCAGCAGCTCTAAACTAGCGGGAGGAACAGATACGCAGTATTTT. Translating it yields CASSSKLAGGTDTQYF.

The sample holds a few counts of this clone. The rearrangement links TRBV2 to TRBJ2-7; tentative D call: TRBD1 (5 bases). The CDR3 covers 17 residues. Trimming removed 6 bases at V and 6 bases at J, with 27 bases between. The germline CDR1 and CDR2 sequences are SNHLY and FYNNEI. The CDR3 is CASSPQIPRVVAGEQYF. CDR3 nucleotides: TGTGCCAGCAGCCCCCAAATCCCCAGGGTAGTAGCAGGCGAGCAGTACTTC.